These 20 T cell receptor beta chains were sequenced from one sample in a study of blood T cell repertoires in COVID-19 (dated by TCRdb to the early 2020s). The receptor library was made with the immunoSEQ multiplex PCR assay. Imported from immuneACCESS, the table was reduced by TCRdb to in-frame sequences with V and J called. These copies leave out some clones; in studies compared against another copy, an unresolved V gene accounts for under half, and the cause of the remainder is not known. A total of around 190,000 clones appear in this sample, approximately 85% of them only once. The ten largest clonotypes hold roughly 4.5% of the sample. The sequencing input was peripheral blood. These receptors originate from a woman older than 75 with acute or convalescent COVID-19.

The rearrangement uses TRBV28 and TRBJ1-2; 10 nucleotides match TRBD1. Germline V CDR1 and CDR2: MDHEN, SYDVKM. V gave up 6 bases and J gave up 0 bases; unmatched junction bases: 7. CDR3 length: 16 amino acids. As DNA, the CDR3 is TGTGCCAGCAGCCGCATAGGGACAGGGGCTAACTATGGCTACACCTTC. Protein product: CASSRIGTGANYGYTF.

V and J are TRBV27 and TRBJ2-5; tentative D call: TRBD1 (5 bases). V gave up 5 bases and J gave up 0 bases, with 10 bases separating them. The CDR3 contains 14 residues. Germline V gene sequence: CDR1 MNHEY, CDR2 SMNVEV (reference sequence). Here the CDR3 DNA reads TGTGCCAGCAGTAAGGGGCCGTACCAAGAGACCCAGTACTTC. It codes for CASSKGPYQETQYF.

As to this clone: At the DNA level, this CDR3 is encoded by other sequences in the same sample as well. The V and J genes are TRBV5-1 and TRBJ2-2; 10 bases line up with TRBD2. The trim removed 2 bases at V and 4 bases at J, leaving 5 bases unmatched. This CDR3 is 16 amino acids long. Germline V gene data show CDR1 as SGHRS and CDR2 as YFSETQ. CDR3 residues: CASSLAGGPGTGELFF. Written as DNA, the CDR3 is TGCGCCAGCAGCTTAGCGGGAGGGCCCGGCACCGGGGAGCTGTTTTTT.

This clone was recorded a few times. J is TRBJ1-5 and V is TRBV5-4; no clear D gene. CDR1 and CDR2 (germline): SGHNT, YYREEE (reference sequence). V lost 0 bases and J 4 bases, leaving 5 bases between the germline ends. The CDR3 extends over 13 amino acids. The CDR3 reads CASSLDPNQPQHF. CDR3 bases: TGTGCCAGCAGCTTGGATCCGAATCAGCCCCAGCATTTT.

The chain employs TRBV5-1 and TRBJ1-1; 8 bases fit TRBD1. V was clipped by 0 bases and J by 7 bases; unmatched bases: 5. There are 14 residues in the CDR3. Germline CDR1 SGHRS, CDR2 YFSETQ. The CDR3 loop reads CASSLGTGWGEAFF. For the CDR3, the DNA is TGCGCCAGCAGCTTGGGGACAGGGTGGGGTGAAGCTTTCTTT.

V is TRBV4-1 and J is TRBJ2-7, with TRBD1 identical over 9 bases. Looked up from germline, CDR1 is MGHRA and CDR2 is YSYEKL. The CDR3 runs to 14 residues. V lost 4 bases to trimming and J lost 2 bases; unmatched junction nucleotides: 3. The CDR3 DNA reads TGCGCCAGCAGCCCGGGGGACAGGGCCTACGAGCAGTACTTC. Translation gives CASSPGDRAYEQYF.

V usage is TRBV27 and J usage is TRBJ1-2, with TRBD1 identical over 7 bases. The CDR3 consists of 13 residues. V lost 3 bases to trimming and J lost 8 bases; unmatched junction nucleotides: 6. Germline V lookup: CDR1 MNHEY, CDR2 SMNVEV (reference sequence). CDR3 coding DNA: TGTGCCAGCAGTTTTAACAGGGGCTCGGGCTACACCTTC. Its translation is CASSFNRGSGYTF.

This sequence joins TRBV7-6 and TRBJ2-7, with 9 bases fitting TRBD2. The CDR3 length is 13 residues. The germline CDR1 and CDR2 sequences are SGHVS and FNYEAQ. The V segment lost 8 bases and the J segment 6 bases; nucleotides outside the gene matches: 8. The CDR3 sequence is CASSLAGLSEQYF. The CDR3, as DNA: TGTGCCAGCTCTCTAGCGGGATTGAGCGAGCAGTACTTC.

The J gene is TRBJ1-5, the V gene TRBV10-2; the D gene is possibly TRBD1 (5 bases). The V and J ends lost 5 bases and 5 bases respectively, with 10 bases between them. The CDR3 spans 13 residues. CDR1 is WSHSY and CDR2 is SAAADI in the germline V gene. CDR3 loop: CASSLGVDQPQHF. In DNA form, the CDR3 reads TGCGCCAGCAGTTTAGGGGTCGATCAGCCCCAGCATTTT.

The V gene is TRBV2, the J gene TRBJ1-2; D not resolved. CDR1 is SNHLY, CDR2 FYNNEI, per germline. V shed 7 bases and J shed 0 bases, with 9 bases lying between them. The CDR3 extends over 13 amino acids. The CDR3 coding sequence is TGTGCCAGCACCCCCAGTGCTAACTATGGCTACACCTTC. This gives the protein CASTPSANYGYTF.

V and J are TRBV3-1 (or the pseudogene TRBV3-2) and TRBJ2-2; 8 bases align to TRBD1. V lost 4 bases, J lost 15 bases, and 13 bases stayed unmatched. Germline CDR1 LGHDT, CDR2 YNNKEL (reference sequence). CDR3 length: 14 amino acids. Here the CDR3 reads CASSLQGAGNRLFF. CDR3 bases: TGTGCCAGCAGCCTGCAGGGGGCGGGAAATCGGTTGTTTTTT.

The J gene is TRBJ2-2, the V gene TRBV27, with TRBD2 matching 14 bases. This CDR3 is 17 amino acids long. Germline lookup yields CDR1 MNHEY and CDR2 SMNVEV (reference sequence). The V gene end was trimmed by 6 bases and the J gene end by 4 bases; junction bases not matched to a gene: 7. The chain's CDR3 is CASRGLAGVGSTGELFF. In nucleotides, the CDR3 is TGTGCCAGCAGGGGACTAGCGGGAGTGGGCTCCACCGGGGAGCTGTTTTTT.

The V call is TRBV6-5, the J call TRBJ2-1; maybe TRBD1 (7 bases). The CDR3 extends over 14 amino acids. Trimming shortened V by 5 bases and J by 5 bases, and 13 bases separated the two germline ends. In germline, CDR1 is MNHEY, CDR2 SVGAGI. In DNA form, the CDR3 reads TGTGCCAGCAGTCTGCGGGACAGAGACAATGAGCAGTTCTTC. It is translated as CASSLRDRDNEQFF.

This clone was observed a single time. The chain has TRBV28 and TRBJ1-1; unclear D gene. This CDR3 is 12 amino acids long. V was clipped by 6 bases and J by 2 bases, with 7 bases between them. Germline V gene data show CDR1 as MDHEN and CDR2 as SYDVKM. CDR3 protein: CASRSPNTEAFF. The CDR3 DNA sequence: TGTGCCAGCAGGTCCCCAAACACTGAAGCTTTCTTT.

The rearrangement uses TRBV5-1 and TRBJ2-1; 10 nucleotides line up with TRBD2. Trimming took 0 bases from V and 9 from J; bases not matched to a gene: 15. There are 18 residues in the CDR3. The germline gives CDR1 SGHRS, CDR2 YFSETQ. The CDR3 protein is CASSLVGSVLAGEVEQFF. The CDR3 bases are TGCGCCAGCAGCTTGGTGGGTAGCGTCCTAGCGGGAGAGGTTGAGCAGTTCTTC.

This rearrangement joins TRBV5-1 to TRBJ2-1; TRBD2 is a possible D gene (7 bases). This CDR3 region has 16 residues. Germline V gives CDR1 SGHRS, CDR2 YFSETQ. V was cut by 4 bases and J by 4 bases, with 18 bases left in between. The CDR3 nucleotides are TGCGCCAGCAGCACAACGCTAGGGGGGGTTTACAATGAGCAGTTCTTC. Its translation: CASSTTLGGVYNEQFF. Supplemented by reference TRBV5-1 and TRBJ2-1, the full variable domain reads KAGVTQTPRYLIKTRGQQVTLSCSPISGHRSVSWYQQTPGQGLQFLFEYFSETQRNKGNFPGRFSGRQFSNSRSEMNVSTLELGDSALYLCASSTTLGGVYNEQFFGPGTRLTVL.

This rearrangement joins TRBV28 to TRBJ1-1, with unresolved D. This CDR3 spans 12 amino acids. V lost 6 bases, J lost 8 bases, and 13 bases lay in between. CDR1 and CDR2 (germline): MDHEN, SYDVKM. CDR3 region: CASSESSLEAFF. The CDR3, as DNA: TGTGCCAGCAGCGAATCCTCACTAGAAGCTTTCTTT.

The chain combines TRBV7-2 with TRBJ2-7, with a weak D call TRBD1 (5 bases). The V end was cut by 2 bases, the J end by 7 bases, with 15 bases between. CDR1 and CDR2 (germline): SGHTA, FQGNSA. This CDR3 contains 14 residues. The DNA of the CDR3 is TGTGCCAGCAGCTTATTTAGGGGCTTTGTGGAGCAGTACTTC. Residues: CASSLFRGFVEQYF. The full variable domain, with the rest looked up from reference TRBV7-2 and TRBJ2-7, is GAGVSQSPSNKVTEKGKDVELRCDPISGHTALYWYRQSLGQGLEFLIYFQGNSAPDKSGLPSDRFSAERTGGSVSTLTIQRTQQEDSAVYLCASSLFRGFVEQYFGPGTRLTVT.

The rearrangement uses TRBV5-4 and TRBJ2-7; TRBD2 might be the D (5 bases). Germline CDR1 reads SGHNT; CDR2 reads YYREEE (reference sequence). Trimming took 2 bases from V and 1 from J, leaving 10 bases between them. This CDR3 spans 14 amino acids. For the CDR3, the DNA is TGTGCCAGCAGCTTAGCGGAGAATTCCTACGAGCAGTACTTC. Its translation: CASSLAENSYEQYF.

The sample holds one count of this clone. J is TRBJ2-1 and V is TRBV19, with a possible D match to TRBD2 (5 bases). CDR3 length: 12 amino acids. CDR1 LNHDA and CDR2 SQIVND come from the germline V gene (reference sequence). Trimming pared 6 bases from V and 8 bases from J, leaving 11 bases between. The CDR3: CASRIGSDEQFF. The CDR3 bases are TGTGCCAGTAGAATTGGTAGCGATGAGCAGTTCTTC.